What follows are 16 T cell receptor beta chains derived from one specimen sequenced in a study of blood T cell repertoires in COVID-19. The repertoire was sequenced with immunoSEQ multiplex PCR; TCRdb's copy has only in-frame clones and lacks some. Of roughly 170,000 clones detected, about four fifths appear once; the ten largest clones hold about 12%. The specimen was PBMCs or T cells enriched from blood (not recorded which). These receptors all come from a man between 50 and 59 years old who had recovered from COVID-19.

V usage is TRBV3-1 (or the pseudogene TRBV3-2) and J usage is TRBJ2-5; possibly TRBD2 for D (5 bases). The V end was cut by 6 bases, the J end by 4 bases, with 18 bases between. Germline V gives CDR1 LGHDT, CDR2 YNNKEL (reference sequence). The CDR3 length is 15 residues. The DNA of the CDR3 is TGTGCCAGCAGTCCGGTTGGCGGGTTGGCAGAGACCCAGTACTTC. It is translated as CASSPVGGLAETQYF.

The J gene is TRBJ2-2, the V gene TRBV14; possibly TRBD2 for D (7 bases). The CDR3 contains 14 residues. Trimming removed 8 bases from V and 5 bases from J, with 15 bases in between. The germline CDR1 and CDR2 sequences are SGHDN and FVKESK. The CDR3 loop reads CASRGASSTGELFF. The CDR3, as DNA: TGTGCCAGCCGGGGGGCTAGCTCTACCGGGGAGCTGTTTTTT.

V usage is TRBV5-1 and J usage is TRBJ2-7; TRBD2 agrees at 8 bases. The V gene's germline CDR1 is SGHRS and CDR2 YFSETQ. The CDR3 has 15 residues. V shed 4 bases and J 5 bases; nucleotides not matched to a gene: 11. The CDR3 bases are TGCGCCAGCAGCCGGGGGGGCAGGTCTGGGGACGAGCAGTACTTC. Its translation is CASSRGGRSGDEQYF.

CDR3 DNA: TGTGCCTGGAGCCAAGGGGTCACGGGTTCACCCCTCCACTTT. As protein: CAWSQGVTGSPLHF. The rearrangement uses TRBV30 and TRBJ1-6; D might be TRBD1 (5 bases). CDR3 length: 14 residues. Trimming removed 3 bases from V and 9 bases from J, with 15 bases in between. The germline V gene has CDR1 GTSNPN and CDR2 SVGIG (reference sequence).

The CDR3 DNA sequence: TGCGCCAGCAGCCAAGATCGGCAGGGGGCGAGGTTCTTC. It translates to CASSQDRQGARFF. V usage is TRBV4-1 and J usage is TRBJ2-1; 8 bases fit TRBD1. V lost 0 bases to trimming and J lost 15 bases; unmatched junction nucleotides: 7. The CDR3 runs to 13 residues. Germline CDR1 is MGHRA and CDR2 is YSYEKL.

The gene calls are TRBV11-2 and TRBJ2-3, with D possibly TRBD2 on 5 matching bases. The V and J ends lost 5 bases and 8 bases respectively, with 8 bases between them. CDR1 and CDR2 (germline): SGHAT, FQNNGV. CDR3 length: 11 residues. CDR3 nucleotides: TGTGCCAGCAGCAAAGGAGGTACGCAGTATTTT. Amino acids: CASSKGGTQYF.

This clone was seen only once. The rearrangement uses TRBV28 and TRBJ1-1, with D perhaps TRBD1 (6 bases). V was trimmed by 3 bases and J by 2 bases, leaving 13 bases between them. This CDR3 has 15 residues. Germline CDR1 is MDHEN and CDR2 is SYDVKM. CDR3 sequence (DNA): TGTGCCAGCAGTTTCTCCGGACAGAGAAACACTGAAGCTTTCTTT. This sequence encodes CASSFSGQRNTEAFF. Full variable domain (rest looked up from reference TRBV28 and TRBJ1-1): DVKVTQSSRYLVKRTGEKVFLECVQDMDHENMFWYRQDPGLGLRLIYFSYDVKMKEKGDIPEGYSVSREKKERFSLILESASTNQTSMYLCASSFSGQRNTEAFFGQGTRLTVV.

The chain recombines TRBV5-1 with TRBJ2-3, with 7 bases lining up with TRBD2. The CDR3 is 14 amino acids. Germline V CDR1 and CDR2: SGHRS, YFSETQ. V lost 6 bases and J lost 2; bases outside the gene matches: 6. CDR3 sequence reads: CASTLGGYTDTQYF. The CDR3 coding sequence is TGCGCCAGCACCCTCGGGGGGTACACAGATACGCAGTATTTT.

The chain links TRBV4-2 to TRBJ1-4, with a tentative D call TRBD1 (5 bases). Trimming took off 4 bases at V and 12 bases at J, with 15 bases between the two ends. CDR1 is LGHNA, CDR2 YNFKEQ, per germline. CDR3 length equals 13 residues. DNA of the CDR3: TGTGCCAGCAGCCGGGGAGGGACCCCACAACTGTTTTTT. Protein product: CASSRGGTPQLFF.

The chain couples TRBV7-2 to TRBJ2-7, with no clear D. V gave up 5 bases and J gave up 2 bases, with 13 bases separating them. The CDR3 contains 14 residues. Germline V gives CDR1 SGHTA, CDR2 FQGNSA. The CDR3: CASSPARSPYEQYF. CDR3 in DNA: TGTGCCAGCAGCCCCGCCCGGAGTCCCTACGAGCAGTACTTC.

This chain joins TRBV28 and TRBJ1-2, with TRBD1 matching 7 bases. CDR3 length equals 15 residues. The V gene end was trimmed by 3 bases and the J gene end by 4 bases; junction bases not matched to a gene: 8. Germline lookup yields CDR1 MDHEN and CDR2 SYDVKM. The CDR3: CASSFRGRGAYGYTF. The CDR3 DNA reads TGTGCCAGCAGTTTTCGCGGCAGGGGGGCCTATGGCTACACCTTC.

The V and J genes are TRBV21-1 and TRBJ1-2; TRBD1, the D gene given by the table, was not confirmed from the DNA. TRBV21-1 is annotated as a pseudogene. The CDR3 is made up of 18 amino acids. CDR3 bases: TGTGCCAGCAGCGAAGGGTGGAGGGGACAGGCAACTAACTATGGCTACACCTTC. Translation gives CASSEGWRGQATNYGYTF.

With respect to this clone: At one end, the junction sequence differs from germline, possibly due to a read error. This chain connects TRBV7-7 to TRBJ2-5; D gene ambiguous. The germline gives CDR1 SSHAT, CDR2 FNYEAQ (reference sequence). The CDR3 spans 14 residues. The CDR3 DNA reads as TGTGCTAGCAGCTTAGACGGTTTCCAAGAGACCCAGTACTTC. It encodes CASSLDGFQETQYF.

The chain joins TRBV9 to TRBJ2-7; a possible D gene is TRBD1 (6 bases). CDR1 SGDLS and CDR2 YYNGEE come from the germline V gene. V dropped 3 bases and J dropped 2 bases, with 12 bases sitting between them. The length of the CDR3 is 14 residues. CDR3 sequence (DNA): TGTGCCAGCAGCGGCCGGGACAACGCCTACGAGCAGTACTTC. This codes for CASSGRDNAYEQYF.

The rearrangement uses TRBV6-5 and TRBJ1-1, with 7 positions matching TRBD1. Germline CDR1 and CDR2: MNHEY and SVGAGI. This CDR3 has 13 amino acids. J gave up 7 bases and V 2 bases, and 4 bases lay outside the gene matches. The CDR3 sequence is CASSYEGAGEAFF. DNA for the CDR3: TGTGCCAGCAGTTACGAGGGGGCAGGTGAAGCTTTCTTT.

The V and J genes are TRBV5-6 and TRBJ1-2; D ambiguous. This CDR3 spans 12 amino acids. Germline lookup yields CDR1 SGHDT and CDR2 YYEEEE. V lost 1 base to trimming and J lost 8 bases, with 9 bases between them. The CDR3 is CASSLFGNGYTF. The CDR3 bases are TGTGCCAGCAGCTTGTTCGGGAACGGCTACACCTTC.